These 5 T cell receptor beta chains were all obtained from the same sample, sequenced in a study of PD-L1 blockade in urothelial cancer. Time point described: peripheral blood 6 weeks after treatment start. TCRdb's table, derived via immunoSEQ multiplex PCR, lists solely in-frame clones and lacks some. Altogether fewer than 85,000 clones are present, more than 70% being singletons, with the ten largest covering roughly 10%. Sequencing used PBMCs, obtained around atezolizumab (anti-PD-L1) treatment. These receptors were collected from a man between 60 and 70 years old with urothelial cancer.

The chain employs TRBV4-3 and TRBJ2-7; D possibly corresponds to TRBD1 (5 bases). Germline values: CDR1 LGHNA, CDR2 YSLEER. The CDR3 sequence is 17 residues long. With 0 bases removed from V and 3 bases from J, the gap between germline ends came to 18 bases. The CDR3 reads CASSQDMAAGAYYEQYF. The CDR3, as DNA: TGCGCCAGCAGCCAAGATATGGCAGCTGGGGCTTACTACGAGCAGTACTTC.

The rearrangement joins TRBV6-4 to TRBJ2-1, with a possible D match to TRBD2 (5 bases). Per the germline V gene, CDR1 is MRHNA and CDR2 is SNTAGT. CDR3 length equals 18 residues. Between the trimmed V and J ends, which lost 5 bases and 4 bases, there was a span of 24 bases. The CDR3 coding sequence is TGTGCCAGCAGTCCCAGCGCGGGCCGGACGTGGGGTTACAATGAGCAGTTCTTC. Translation gives CASSPSAGRTWGYNEQFF.

This CDR3 is CASSPQFRDRGRNEQYF. The CDR3 DNA reads TGTGCCAGCAGCCCCCAATTCCGGGACAGGGGGAGAAACGAGCAGTACTTC. J is TRBJ2-7 and V is TRBV28; 11 nucleotides line up with TRBD1. This CDR3 has 17 amino acids. The J segment lost 5 bases and the V segment lost 6 bases, leaving 15 bases of the junction unmatched. Per germline, CDR1 MDHEN and CDR2 SYDVKM.

The rearrangement uses TRBV7-2 and TRBJ1-5, with D hard to call. The V gene lost 6 bases and the J gene lost 0 bases, with 24 bases spanning the gap. This CDR3 is built from 19 residues. Per germline, CDR1 SGHTA and CDR2 FQGNSA. This chain's CDR3 is CASSPTPVWSANSNQPQHF. For the CDR3, the DNA is TGTGCCAGCAGTCCCACGCCAGTTTGGAGTGCAAATAGCAATCAGCCCCAGCATTTT.

This clone was observed a single time. This chain uses TRBV27 with TRBJ2-7; 7 bases align to TRBD1. This CDR3 contains 14 residues. Trimming at V came to 3 bases and at J to 6 bases, leaving 8 bases not matched to a gene. Germline values: CDR1 MNHEY, CDR2 SMNVEV (reference sequence). The CDR3 sequence: CASSFLRTGGEQYF. The CDR3 DNA follows: TGTGCCAGCAGTTTCCTCAGGACAGGTGGCGAGCAGTACTTC.